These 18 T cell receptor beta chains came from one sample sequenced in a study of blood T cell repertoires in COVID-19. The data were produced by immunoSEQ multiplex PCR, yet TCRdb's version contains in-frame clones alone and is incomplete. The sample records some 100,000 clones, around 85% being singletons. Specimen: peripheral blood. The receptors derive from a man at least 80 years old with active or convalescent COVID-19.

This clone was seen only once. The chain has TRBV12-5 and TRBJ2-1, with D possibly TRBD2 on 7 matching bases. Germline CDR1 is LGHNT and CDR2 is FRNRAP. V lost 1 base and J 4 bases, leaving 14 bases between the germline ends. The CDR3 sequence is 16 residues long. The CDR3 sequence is CASGLELGGAYNEQFF. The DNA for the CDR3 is TGTGCTAGTGGTTTGGAACTGGGGGGGGCTTACAATGAGCAGTTCTTC.

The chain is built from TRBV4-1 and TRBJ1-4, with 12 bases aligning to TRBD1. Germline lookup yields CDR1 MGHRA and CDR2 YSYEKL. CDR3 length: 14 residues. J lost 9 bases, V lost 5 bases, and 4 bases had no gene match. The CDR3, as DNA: TGCGCCAGCAGCGGGACAGGGGGCCCCCAAAAACTGTTTTTT. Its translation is CASSGTGGPQKLFF.

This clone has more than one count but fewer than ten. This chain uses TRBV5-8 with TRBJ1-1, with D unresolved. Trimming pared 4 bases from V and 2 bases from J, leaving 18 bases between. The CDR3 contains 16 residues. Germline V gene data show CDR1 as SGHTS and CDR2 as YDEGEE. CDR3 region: CASSRGLTIPNTEAFF. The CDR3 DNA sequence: TGTGCCAGCAGCCGTGGACTGACGATACCAAACACTGAAGCTTTCTTT.

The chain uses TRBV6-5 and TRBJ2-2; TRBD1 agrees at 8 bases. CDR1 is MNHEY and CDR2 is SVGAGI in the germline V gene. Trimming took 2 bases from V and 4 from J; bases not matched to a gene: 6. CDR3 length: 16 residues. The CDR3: CASSYTDRGGTGELFF. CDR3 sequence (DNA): TGTGCCAGCAGTTACACAGACAGGGGTGGCACCGGGGAGCTGTTTTTT.

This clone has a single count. This CDR3 is CASSELRGPANEKLFF. The DNA for the CDR3 is TGTGCCAGCAGTGAGCTCAGGGGGCCGGCTAATGAAAAACTGTTTTTT. The V and J genes are TRBV2 and TRBJ1-4; 8 nucleotides align to TRBD1. The CDR3 has 16 amino acids. With V trimmed by 3 bases and J by 3 bases, 6 bases remained unmatched. Germline CDR1 and CDR2: SNHLY and FYNNEI. Complete variable domain (other parts from reference TRBV2 and TRBJ1-4): EPEVTQTPSHQVTQMGQEVILRCVPISNHLYFYWYRQILGQKVEFLVSFYNNEISEKSEIFDDQFSVERPDGSNFTLKIRSTKLEDSAMYFCASSELRGPANEKLFFGSGTQLSVL.

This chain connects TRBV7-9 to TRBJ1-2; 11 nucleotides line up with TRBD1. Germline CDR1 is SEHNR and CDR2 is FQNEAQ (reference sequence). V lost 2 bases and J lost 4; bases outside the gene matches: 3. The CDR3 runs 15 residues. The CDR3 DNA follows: TGTGCCAGCAGCTTACGGACAGGGGGCGCCTATGGCTACACCTTC. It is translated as CASSLRTGGAYGYTF.

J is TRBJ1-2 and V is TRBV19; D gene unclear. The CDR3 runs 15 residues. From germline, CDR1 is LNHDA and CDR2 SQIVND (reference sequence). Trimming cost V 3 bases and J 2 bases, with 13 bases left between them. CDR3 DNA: TGTGCCAGTAGTATGTCCGGGAACCAAAACTATGGCTACACCTTC. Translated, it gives CASSMSGNQNYGYTF.

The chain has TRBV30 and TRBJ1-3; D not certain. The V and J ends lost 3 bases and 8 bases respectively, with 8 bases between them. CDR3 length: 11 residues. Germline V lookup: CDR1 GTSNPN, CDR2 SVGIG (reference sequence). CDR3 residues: CAWSLRDTIYF. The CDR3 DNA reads TGTGCCTGGAGCCTACGGGACACCATATATTTT.

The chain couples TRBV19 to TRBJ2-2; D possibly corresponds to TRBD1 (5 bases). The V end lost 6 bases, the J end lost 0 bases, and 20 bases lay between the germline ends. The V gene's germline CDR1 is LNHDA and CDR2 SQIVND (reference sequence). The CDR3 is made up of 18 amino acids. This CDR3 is CASRPGRTYRSNTGELFF. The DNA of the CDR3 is TGTGCCAGTAGACCCGGCAGGACATATCGGTCGAACACCGGGGAGCTGTTTTTT.

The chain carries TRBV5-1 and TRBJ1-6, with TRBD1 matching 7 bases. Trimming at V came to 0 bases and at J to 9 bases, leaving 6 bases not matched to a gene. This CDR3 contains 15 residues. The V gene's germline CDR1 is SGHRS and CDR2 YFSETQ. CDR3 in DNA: TGCGCCAGCAGCTTGGGACAGGGTATAGGTTCACCCCTCCACTTT. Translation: CASSLGQGIGSPLHF.

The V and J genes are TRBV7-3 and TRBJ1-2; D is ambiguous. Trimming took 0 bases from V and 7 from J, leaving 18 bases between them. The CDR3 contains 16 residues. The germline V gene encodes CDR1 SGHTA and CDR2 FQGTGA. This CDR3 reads CASSLTSQNIPGGYTF. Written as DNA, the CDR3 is TGTGCCAGCAGCTTAACGAGCCAGAATATTCCGGGTGGCTACACCTTC.

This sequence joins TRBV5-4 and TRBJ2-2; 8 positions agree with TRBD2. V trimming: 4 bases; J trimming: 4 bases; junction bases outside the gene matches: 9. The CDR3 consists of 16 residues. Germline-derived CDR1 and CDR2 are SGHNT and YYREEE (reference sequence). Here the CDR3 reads CASSHGGGRFTGELFF. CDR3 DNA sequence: TGTGCCAGCAGCCACGGGGGGGGTCGTTTCACCGGGGAGCTGTTTTTT.

CDR3 nucleotides: TGTGCCAGCAGCCCTGGGGCTAGCGGGGCCTACGAGCAGTACTTC. It specifies CASSPGASGAYEQYF. The chain links TRBV5-4 to TRBJ2-7; TRBD2 aligns across 9 bases. The V and J ends lost 4 bases and 2 bases, in that order; junction bases with no gene match: 7. Germline V gene data show CDR1 as SGHNT and CDR2 as YYREEE (reference sequence). The CDR3 spans 15 residues.

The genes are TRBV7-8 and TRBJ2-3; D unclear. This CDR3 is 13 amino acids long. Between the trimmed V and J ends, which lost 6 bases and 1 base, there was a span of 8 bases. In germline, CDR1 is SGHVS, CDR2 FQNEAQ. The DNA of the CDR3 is TGTGCCAGCAGGCCTAGAGGCACAGATACGCAGTATTTT. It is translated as CASRPRGTDTQYF.

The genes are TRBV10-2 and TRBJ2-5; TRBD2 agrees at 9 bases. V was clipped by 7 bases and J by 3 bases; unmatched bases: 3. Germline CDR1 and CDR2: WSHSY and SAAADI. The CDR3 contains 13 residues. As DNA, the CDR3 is TGCGCCAGCAAAATAGCGGGGGAAGAGACCCAGTACTTC. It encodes CASKIAGEETQYF.

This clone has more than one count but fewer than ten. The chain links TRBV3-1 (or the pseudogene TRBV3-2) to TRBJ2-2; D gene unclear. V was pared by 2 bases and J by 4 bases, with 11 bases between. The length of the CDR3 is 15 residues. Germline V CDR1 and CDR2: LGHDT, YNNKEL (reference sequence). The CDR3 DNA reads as TGTGCCAGCAGCCAACGCCTAGGAATCACCGGGGAGCTGTTTTTT. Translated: CASSQRLGITGELFF.

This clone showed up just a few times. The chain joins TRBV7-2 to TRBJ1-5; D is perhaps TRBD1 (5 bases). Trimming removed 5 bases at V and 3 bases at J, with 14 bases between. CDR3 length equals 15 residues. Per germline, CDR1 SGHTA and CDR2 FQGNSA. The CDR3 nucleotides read TGTGCCAGCAGCCCCTGGGGGGGGACCAATCAGCCCCAGCATTTT. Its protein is CASSPWGGTNQPQHF. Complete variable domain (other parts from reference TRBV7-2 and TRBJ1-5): GAGVSQSPSNKVTEKGKDVELRCDPISGHTALYWYRQSLGQGLEFLIYFQGNSAPDKSGLPSDRFSAERTGGSVSTLTIQRTQQEDSAVYLCASSPWGGTNQPQHFGDGTRLSIL.

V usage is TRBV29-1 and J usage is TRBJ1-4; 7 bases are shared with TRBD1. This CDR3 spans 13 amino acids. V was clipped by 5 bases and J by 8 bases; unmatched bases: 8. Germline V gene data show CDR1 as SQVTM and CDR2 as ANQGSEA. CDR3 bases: TGCAGCGTTTCGTTCTCAGGGGGGGAAAAACTGTTTTTT. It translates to CSVSFSGGEKLFF.